The source of this TCR beta chain is a study of shared clonotypes between healthy human individuals. Overall study context: Three plates each covered CD4 naive and memory; CD8 naive two, CD8 memory one. General observations from the study: Unshared clonotypes carried lower generation probabilities than those common to all four donors. Researchers found naive subsets generally carried larger estimated richness than memory subsets. Since donors were few, the genetic and exposure-history diversity represented was limited.

On this clone: Its antigen is still unknown.

Clones were read by immunoSEQ multiplex PCR, and TCRdb kept only the in-frame ones, dropping some. The sample consists of about 600,000 clones, about 97% of them appearing once. Germline V gives CDR1 SGHVS, CDR2 FNYEAQ. V dropped 4 bases and J dropped 1; count of bases not matched to a gene: 4. The CDR3 runs to 15 residues. The specimen was naive CD4+ T cells sorted from blood. Subset reported: CD45RA+ positively selected. This clonotype was obtained from a woman in her thirties in good health. The J gene is TRBJ2-3, the V gene TRBV7-6; 8 bases fit TRBD2. The CDR3 DNA reads TGTGCCAGCAGCTCGAATAGCGGGGGCACAGATACGCAGTATTTT. It translates to CASSSNSGGTDTQYF.